This T cell receptor beta chain is drawn from a study of blood T cell repertoires in COVID-19. Some clones are missing from TCRdb's copy, which holds only in-frame ones; the method was immunoSEQ multiplex PCR. The sample consists of over 250,000 clones, 80% to 90% of them appearing once. CDR3 length: 14 residues. CDR1 SGDLS and CDR2 YYNGEE come from the germline V gene. The V end was cut by 0 bases, the J end by 6 bases, with 13 bases between. The clonotype originates from a woman aged 70-85 years with COVID-19, enrolled during active disease. Sequenced input: peripheral blood. V usage is TRBV9 and J usage is TRBJ2-7; TRBD2 is a possible D gene (5 bases). The CDR3 nucleotides are TGTGCCAGCAGCGTAGTACCAGCGAGCGGCGAGCAGTACTTC. Encoded protein: CASSVVPASGEQYF. Complete variable domain (other parts from reference TRBV9 and TRBJ2-7): DSGVTQTPKHLITATGQRVTLRCSPRSGDLSVYWYQQSLDQGLQFLIQYYNGEERAKGNILERFSAQQFPDLHSELNLSSLELGDSALYFCASSVVPASGEQYFGPGTRLTVT.